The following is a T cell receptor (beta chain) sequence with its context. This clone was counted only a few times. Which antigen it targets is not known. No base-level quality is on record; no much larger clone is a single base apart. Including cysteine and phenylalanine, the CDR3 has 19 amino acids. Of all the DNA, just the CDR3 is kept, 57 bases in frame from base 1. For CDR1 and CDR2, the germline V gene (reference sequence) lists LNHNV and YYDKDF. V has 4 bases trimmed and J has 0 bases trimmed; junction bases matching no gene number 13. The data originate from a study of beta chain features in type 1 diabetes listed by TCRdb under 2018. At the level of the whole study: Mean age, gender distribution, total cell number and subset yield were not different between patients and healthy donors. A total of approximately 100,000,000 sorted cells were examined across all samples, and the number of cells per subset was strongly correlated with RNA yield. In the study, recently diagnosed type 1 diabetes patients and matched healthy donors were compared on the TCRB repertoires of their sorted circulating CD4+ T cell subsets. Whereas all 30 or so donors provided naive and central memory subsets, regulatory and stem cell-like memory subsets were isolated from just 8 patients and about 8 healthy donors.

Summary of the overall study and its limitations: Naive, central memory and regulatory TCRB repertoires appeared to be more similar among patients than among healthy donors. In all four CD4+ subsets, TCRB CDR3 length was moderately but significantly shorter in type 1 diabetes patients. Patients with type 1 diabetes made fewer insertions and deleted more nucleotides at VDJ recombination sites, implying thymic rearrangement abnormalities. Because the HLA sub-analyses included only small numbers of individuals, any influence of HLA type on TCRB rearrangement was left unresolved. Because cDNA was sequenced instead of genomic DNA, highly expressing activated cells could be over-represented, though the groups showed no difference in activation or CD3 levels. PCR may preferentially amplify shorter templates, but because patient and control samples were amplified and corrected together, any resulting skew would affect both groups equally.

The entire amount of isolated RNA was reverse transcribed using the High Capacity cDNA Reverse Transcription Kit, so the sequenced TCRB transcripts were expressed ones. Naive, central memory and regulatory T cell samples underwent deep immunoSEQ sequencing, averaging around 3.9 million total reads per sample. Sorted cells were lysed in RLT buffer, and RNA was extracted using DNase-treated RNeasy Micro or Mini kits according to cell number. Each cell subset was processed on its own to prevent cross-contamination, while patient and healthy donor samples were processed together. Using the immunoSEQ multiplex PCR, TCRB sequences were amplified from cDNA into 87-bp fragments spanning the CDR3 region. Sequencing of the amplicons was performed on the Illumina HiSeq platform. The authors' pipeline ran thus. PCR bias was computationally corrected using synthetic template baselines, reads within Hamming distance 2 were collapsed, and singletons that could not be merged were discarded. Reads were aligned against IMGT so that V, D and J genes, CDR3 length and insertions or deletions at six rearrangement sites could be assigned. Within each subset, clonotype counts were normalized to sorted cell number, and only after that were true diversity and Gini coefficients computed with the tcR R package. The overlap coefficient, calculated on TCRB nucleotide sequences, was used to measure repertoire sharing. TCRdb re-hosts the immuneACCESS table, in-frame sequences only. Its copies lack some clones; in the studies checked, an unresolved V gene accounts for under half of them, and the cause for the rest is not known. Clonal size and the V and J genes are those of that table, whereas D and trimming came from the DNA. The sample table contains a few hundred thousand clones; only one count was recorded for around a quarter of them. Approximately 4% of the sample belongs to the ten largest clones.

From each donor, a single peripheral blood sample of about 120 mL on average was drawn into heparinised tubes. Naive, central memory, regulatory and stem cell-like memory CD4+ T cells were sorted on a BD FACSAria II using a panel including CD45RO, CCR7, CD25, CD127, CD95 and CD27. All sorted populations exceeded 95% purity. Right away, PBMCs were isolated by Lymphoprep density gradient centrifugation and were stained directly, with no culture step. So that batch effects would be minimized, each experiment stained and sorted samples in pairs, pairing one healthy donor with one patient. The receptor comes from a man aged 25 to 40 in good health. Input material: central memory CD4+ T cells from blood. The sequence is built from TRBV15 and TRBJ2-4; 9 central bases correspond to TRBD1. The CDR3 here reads CATSTLPLQGAVAKNIQYF. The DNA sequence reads TGTGCCACCAGCACCTTACCCCTACAGGGGGCTGTAGCCAAAAACATTCAGTACTTC.